These T cell receptor beta chains were read from a single sample in a study of OX40 agonist ivuxolimab in advanced cancers. Assay used: immunoSEQ multiplex PCR; TCRdb lists only in-frame clones, some missing. The profile shows about 17,000 clones, roughly 87% of them singletons. The source material was CD4+ or CD8+ T cells sorted from blood, sampled in a trial of the OX40 agonist ivuxolimab. The receptors come from an adult with an advanced solid tumor such as melanoma, head and neck, liver or kidney cancer. Each CDR3 is given with its conserved first and last residue. Rows give clone size only sometimes, using once, few, many, or a class for an expanded clone.

v_call: TRBV19
clone_size: -
j_call: TRBJ2-7
cdr3_aa: CASSIGSSYEQYF

v_call: TRBV2
clone_size: -
j_call: TRBJ1-2
cdr3_aa: CASPRIRGDYGYTF

v_call: TRBV7-8
clone_size: -
j_call: TRBJ1-4
cdr3_aa: CASSLRNRGLRNEKLFF

v_call: TRBV27
clone_size: -
j_call: TRBJ2-7
cdr3_aa: CASSGGGREQYF

v_call: TRBV29-1
clone_size: -
j_call: TRBJ1-1
cdr3_aa: CSAGWGFGTEAFF

v_call: TRBV19
clone_size: -
j_call: TRBJ1-1
cdr3_aa: CASSIVVTALNTEAFF

v_call: TRBV7-6
clone_size: -
j_call: -
cdr3_aa: CASSPRYGISYEQYF

v_call: TRBV27
clone_size: few
j_call: TRBJ2-1
cdr3_aa: CASSLLLPSSYNEQFF

v_call: TRBV2
clone_size: few
j_call: TRBJ1-1
cdr3_aa: CASSRERPGMNTEAFF

v_call: TRBV27
clone_size: -
j_call: TRBJ2-7
cdr3_aa: CASSSTTDKGTTYEQYF

v_call: TRBV19
clone_size: -
j_call: TRBJ1-5
cdr3_aa: CASSIGQGYPPQHF

v_call: TRBV2
clone_size: -
j_call: TRBJ2-1
cdr3_aa: CASREIADPYNEQFF

v_call: TRBV10-3
clone_size: once
j_call: TRBJ1-1
cdr3_aa: CAISGTEVGNTEAFF

v_call: TRBV15
clone_size: -
j_call: TRBJ2-2
cdr3_aa: CATSRVPGAATGELFF

v_call: TRBV11-2
clone_size: once
j_call: TRBJ2-1
cdr3_aa: CASSFPRDRGGNEQFF

v_call: TRBV10-2
clone_size: -
j_call: TRBJ2-7
cdr3_aa: CASSVPSGGISSYEQYF

v_call: TRBV2
clone_size: -
j_call: TRBJ1-2
cdr3_aa: CASSEGSGQGATNYGYTF

v_call: TRBV15
clone_size: once
j_call: TRBJ2-7
cdr3_aa: CATSRDDTDTYEQYF

v_call: TRBV5-1
clone_size: -
j_call: TRBJ2-3
cdr3_aa: CASSLQGGNF

v_call: TRBV11-3
clone_size: -
j_call: TRBJ1-1
cdr3_aa: CASSLVFGTEAFF

v_call: TRBV27
clone_size: -
j_call: TRBJ2-5
cdr3_aa: CASSNFLGKETQYF

v_call: TRBV5-1
clone_size: -
j_call: TRBJ2-3
cdr3_aa: CASSPTPLDTQYF

v_call: TRBV19
clone_size: once
j_call: TRBJ2-1
cdr3_aa: CASSIIGGGAYGEQFF

v_call: TRBV6-6
clone_size: -
j_call: TRBJ2-7
cdr3_aa: CASNIDPGTPSYEQYF

v_call: TRBV5-5
clone_size: -
j_call: TRBJ1-5
cdr3_aa: CASATQGADQPQHF

v_call: TRBV10-3
clone_size: -
j_call: TRBJ1-4
cdr3_aa: CAIRPGQDNEKLFF

v_call: TRBV27
clone_size: -
j_call: TRBJ1-3
cdr3_aa: CASRIAEGGNTIYF

v_call: TRBV6-5
clone_size: -
j_call: TRBJ2-1
cdr3_aa: CASSEEMVYNEQFF

v_call: TRBV19
clone_size: -
j_call: TRBJ2-3
cdr3_aa: CASSIGTSRTDTQYF

v_call: TRBV27
clone_size: -
j_call: TRBJ2-4
cdr3_aa: CASREDVAKNIQYF

v_call: TRBV11-2
clone_size: -
j_call: TRBJ1-1
cdr3_aa: CASSPRTDMNTEAFF

v_call: TRBV27
clone_size: -
j_call: TRBJ2-4
cdr3_aa: CASSSRTAQAKNIQYF

v_call: TRBV7-6
clone_size: few
j_call: TRBJ1-5
cdr3_aa: CASSLGAGSNQPQHF

v_call: TRBV6-5
clone_size: few
j_call: TRBJ1-2
cdr3_aa: CASTNRGQNYGYTF

v_call: TRBV6-6
clone_size: -
j_call: TRBJ2-3
cdr3_aa: CASSYSTSASTDTQYF

v_call: TRBV4-1
clone_size: -
j_call: TRBJ1-5
cdr3_aa: CASSQDSSNQPQHF

v_call: TRBV9
clone_size: once
j_call: TRBJ1-1
cdr3_aa: CASSVDRGRGMNTEAFF

v_call: TRBV27
clone_size: -
j_call: TRBJ2-7
cdr3_aa: CASSLLGGAYEQYF

v_call: TRBV5-1
clone_size: -
j_call: TRBJ2-1
cdr3_aa: CASSFRQGILNEQFF

v_call: TRBV5-1
clone_size: -
j_call: TRBJ2-7
cdr3_aa: CASSWATTYEQYF

v_call: TRBV13
clone_size: -
j_call: TRBJ1-2
cdr3_aa: CASSPGRGAGYTF

v_call: TRBV9
clone_size: -
j_call: TRBJ1-2
cdr3_aa: CASSSPLGPGGDYGYTF

v_call: TRBV5-4
clone_size: -
j_call: TRBJ2-7
cdr3_aa: CASSPDGGPYEQYF